Below are 28 T cell receptor beta chains sequenced from a single sample in a study of T-cell reconstitution after alpha-beta-depleted transplantation in children. Unique molecular identifiers were used in preparing the TCRbeta library. TCRdb itself ran the PCR reads through MiXCR, one entry per CDR3 protein. The profile shows about 130,000 distinct CDR3 sequences, around 9.8% of them singletons. The sample consisted of PBMCs, mostly from graft donor cells, taken 180 days after TCRalphabeta/CD19-depleted stem cell transplant. These receptor sequences come from a girl under three years old who had a stem cell transplant for combined immunodeficiency, so the T cells may come from the graft donor.

This clonotype was seen only a few times. This chain uses TRBV2 with TRBJ2-1; a weak D match, TRBD2 (6 bases). The V and J ends lost 3 bases and 0 bases respectively, with 12 bases between them. Germline CDR1 and CDR2: SNHLY and FYNNEI. CDR3 length: 16 amino acids. CDR3 in DNA: TGTGCCAGCAGTGACCTGGACTACCTCTCCTACAATGAGCAGTTCTTC. Protein sequence: CASSDLDYLSYNEQFF.

In this sample, this clonotype turned up many times. This rearrangement joins TRBV7-6 to TRBJ2-3; 8 bases agree with TRBD2. With V trimmed by 5 bases and J by 5 bases, 9 bases remained unmatched. The CDR3 contains 15 residues. CDR1 is SGHVS and CDR2 is FNYEAQ in the germline V gene. In DNA, the CDR3 is TGTGCCAGCAGCCGCGGGGGGTCGTCGGGAGATACGCAGTATTTT. This gives the protein CASSRGGSSGDTQYF.

This clonotype was observed many times. This chain connects TRBV12-3 or TRBV12-4 to TRBJ1-5; 9 nucleotides align to TRBD1. The CDR3 sequence is 15 residues long. V shed 1 base and J 6 bases; nucleotides not matched to a gene: 4. Here the CDR3 reads CASSLGGQGGQPQHF. CDR3 DNA sequence: TGTGCCAGCAGTTTAGGGGGACAGGGTGGTCAGCCCCAGCATTTT.

The V gene is TRBV7-3, the J gene TRBJ2-7, with D unresolved. V lost 4 bases to trimming and J lost 1 base, with 8 bases between them. This CDR3 spans 13 amino acids. Germline lookup yields CDR1 SGHTA and CDR2 FQGTGA. The DNA of the CDR3 is TGTGCCAGCAGCTCCTTTACGTCCTACGAGCAGTACTTC. As protein: CASSSFTSYEQYF.

The table lists this clonotype with many counts. The chain joins TRBV5-6 to TRBJ2-5; TRBD2 might be the D (6 bases). Looked up from germline, CDR1 is SGHDT and CDR2 is YYEEEE. V was clipped by 4 bases and J by 5 bases, with 12 bases between them. The CDR3 is 13 amino acids. The CDR3 sequence: CASSPRGRETQYF. The CDR3 nucleotides read TGTGCCAGCAGCCCGCGGGGTAGGGAGACCCAGTACTTC.

This clonotype occurred a few times. The rearrangement uses TRBV2 and TRBJ2-7; the D gene is possibly TRBD1 (5 bases). Looked up from germline, CDR1 is SNHLY and CDR2 is FYNNEI. The length of the CDR3 is 14 residues. The ends were cut back, 7 bases at V and 0 bases at J, with 13 bases in the middle. Here the CDR3 reads CASIDRRSSYEQYF. Here the CDR3 DNA reads TGTGCCAGCATCGACAGACGTAGCTCCTACGAGCAGTACTTC.

This chain uses TRBV21-1 with TRBJ2-4. TRBV21-1 is a documented pseudogene. The length of the CDR3 is 15 residues. Here the CDR3 reads CASPNRGSSKNIQYF. The CDR3 bases are TGTGCCAGCCCCAATCGGGGTTCCTCCAAAAACATTCAGTACTTC.

This clonotype was recorded a few times. The CDR3 protein is CSASGLDPSTDTQYF. The CDR3 DNA reads as TGCAGTGCTAGCGGTCTGGACCCCTCCACAGATACGCAGTATTTT. The chain joins TRBV20-1 to TRBJ2-3; D not resolved. The V gene's germline CDR1 is DFQATT and CDR2 SNEGSKA (reference sequence). This CDR3 has 15 amino acids. With 3 bases removed from V and 2 bases from J, the gap between germline ends came to 15 bases.

This clonotype has a count of ten or more. This sequence joins TRBV19 and TRBJ1-5; D is possibly TRBD1 (5 bases). CDR3 size: 15 residues. Trimming left V 1 base short and J 5 bases short, with 12 bases between. Looked up from germline, CDR1 is LNHDA and CDR2 is SQIVND (reference sequence). The CDR3 sequence: CASSIGDLGDQPQHF. Written as DNA, the CDR3 is TGTGCCAGTAGTATAGGGGACCTAGGAGATCAGCCCCAGCATTTT.

The V gene is TRBV29-1, the J gene TRBJ2-3, with unresolved D. Trimming pared 6 bases from V and 4 bases from J, leaving 8 bases between. CDR3 size: 11 residues. The germline V gene has CDR1 SQVTM and CDR2 ANQGSEA. CDR3 in DNA: TGCAGCGTGAGGAGCGCAGATACGCAGTATTTT. Residues: CSVRSADTQYF.

This clonotype was counted at least ten times. V is TRBV4-3 and J is TRBJ2-1, with D maybe TRBD2 (5 bases). The germline V and J ends were trimmed by 4 bases and 0 bases, with 16 bases remaining between them. This CDR3 contains 17 residues. Germline CDR1 reads LGHNA; CDR2 reads YSLEER. The CDR3 DNA is TGCGCCAGCAGCCTAGACGCCGGACTTCCCTCCTACAATGAGCAGTTCTTC. It translates to CASSLDAGLPSYNEQFF.

This rearrangement joins TRBV7-8 to TRBJ2-7; D might be TRBD1 or TRBD2, each matching 5 bases. The germline CDR1 and CDR2 sequences are SGHVS and FQNEAQ. This CDR3 region has 14 residues. V was pared by 5 bases and J by 3 bases, with 14 bases between. Here the CDR3 reads CASSRPGAGYEQYF. DNA for the CDR3: TGTGCCAGCAGCCGGCCCGGGGCAGGCTACGAGCAGTACTTC.

This rearrangement joins TRBV11-2 to TRBJ2-7; 8 nucleotides line up with TRBD2. Losses at the gene ends were 4 bases for V and 6 bases for J; bases not matched to a gene: 14. Looked up from germline, CDR1 is SGHAT and CDR2 is FQNNGV. This CDR3 contains 16 residues. CDR3 DNA sequence: TGTGCCAGCAGCTCTTCCCGGGGGACTAGACCCTCCGAGCAGTACTTC. This sequence encodes CASSSSRGTRPSEQYF.

This clonotype was seen only a few times. V is TRBV21-1 and J is TRBJ2-2; the table's D call, TRBD2, has no DNA check behind it. TRBV21-1 is listed as a pseudogene. The CDR3 extends over 17 amino acids. The CDR3 is CASSKVVLAGGTGELFF. The CDR3 coding sequence is TGTGCCAGCAGCAAAGTGGTGCTAGCGGGGGGAACCGGGGAGCTGTTTTTT.

This clonotype was observed many times. The rearrangement links TRBV12-3 or TRBV12-4 to TRBJ2-7, with TRBD1 matching 7 bases. V lost 4 bases to trimming and J lost 3 bases; unmatched junction nucleotides: 15. The CDR3 is 17 amino acids. Here the CDR3 reads CASSSYGLRDRRYEQYF. The CDR3 nucleotides read TGTGCCAGCAGTTCCTACGGCCTCCGGGACAGACGCTACGAGCAGTACTTC.

In its sample, this clonotype was seen many times. The chain couples TRBV15 to TRBJ2-5; D is unclear. Trimming removed 5 bases from V and 2 bases from J, with 12 bases in between. Germline V gene sequence: CDR1 LNHNV, CDR2 YYDKDF (reference sequence). This CDR3 has 14 residues. The CDR3 region is CATSLRVPQETQYF. CDR3 nucleotides: TGTGCCACCAGCCTCCGGGTCCCGCAAGAGACCCAGTACTTC.

This clonotype showed up many times. The chain combines TRBV7-2 with TRBJ2-7, with 7 bases aligning to TRBD1. CDR1 and CDR2 (germline): SGHTA, FQGNSA. The CDR3 has 15 amino acids. V lost 5 bases to trimming and J lost 3 bases; unmatched junction nucleotides: 10. The CDR3 bases are TGTGCCAGCAGCACAACCGGGACAGTATACTACGAGCAGTACTTC. Encoded protein: CASSTTGTVYYEQYF.

The chain joins TRBV4-3 to TRBJ2-3; D call uncertain. This CDR3 is 14 amino acids long. Germline CDR1 LGHNA, CDR2 YSLEER. V shed 0 bases and J shed 4 bases, with 8 bases lying between them. The DNA of the CDR3 is TGCGCCAGCAGCCAAGATCACGGGTCAGATACGCAGTATTTT. This translates into CASSQDHGSDTQYF.

Concerning this clonotype: Relative to the germline gene, one junction end is altered; a read error may explain this. The chain combines TRBV5-1 with TRBJ2-4, with 9 bases aligning to TRBD1. Germline V lookup: CDR1 SGHRS, CDR2 YFSETQ. The CDR3 sequence is 14 residues long. The CDR3 region has the DNA TGCGCCAGCAGCTTACAACCGGGACAGGGCTTTTTGAACTTC. Protein product: CASSLQPGQGFLNF. The entire variable domain, with the rest obtained from reference TRBV5-1 and TRBJ2-4, is as follows: KAGVTQTPRYLIKTRGQQVTLSCSPISGHRSVSWYQQTPGQGLQFLFEYFSETQRNKGNFPGRFSGRQFSNSRSEMNVSTLELGDSALYLCASSLQPGQGFLNFGAGTRLSVL.

This clonotype was picked up many times. The chain couples TRBV12-3 or TRBV12-4 to TRBJ2-3; 9 bases are a match to TRBD1. J lost 1 base, V lost 3 bases, and 2 bases had no gene match. This CDR3 contains 15 residues. CDR3 sequence: CASSFRTGGTDTQYF. The CDR3 DNA follows: TGTGCCAGCAGTTTTCGGACAGGGGGCACAGATACGCAGTATTTT.

This clonotype showed up many times. The genes are TRBV5-6 and TRBJ2-5, with no clear D. The V gene's germline CDR1 is SGHDT and CDR2 YYEEEE. The CDR3 sequence is 13 residues long. With 0 bases removed from V and 3 bases from J, the gap between germline ends came to 6 bases. CDR3 sequence: CASSLGGKETQYF. CDR3 nucleotide sequence: TGTGCCAGCAGCTTGGGGGGAAAAGAGACCCAGTACTTC.

The rearrangement joins TRBV12-3 or TRBV12-4 to TRBJ1-1; no firm D call. Trimming took off 3 bases at V and 0 bases at J, with 11 bases between the two ends. CDR3 length: 15 amino acids. The CDR3 DNA reads TGTGCCAGCAGTTTGAAGGGTGGACTGAACACTGAAGCTTTCTTT. It translates to CASSLKGGLNTEAFF.

This clonotype appeared a few times. The chain links TRBV3-1 to TRBJ1-4; 10 bases align to TRBD1. This CDR3 region has 16 residues. Germline V gene sequence: CDR1 LGHDT, CDR2 YNNKEL (reference sequence). With 1 base clipped from V and 13 bases from J, the junction kept 12 bases outside the gene matches. The CDR3 region is CASSQGAGTGEGGLFF. The CDR3 DNA sequence: TGTGCCAGCAGCCAAGGCGCCGGGACAGGGGAAGGGGGACTGTTTTTT.

Many counts were recorded for this clonotype. V gene TRBV12-3 or TRBV12-4 combines with J gene TRBJ1-1, with D unresolved. Trimming cost V 3 bases and J 4 bases, with 6 bases left between them. CDR3 length: 12 residues. The CDR3 bases are TGTGCCAGCAGTTTGGCAAGCACTGAAGCTTTCTTT. Protein sequence: CASSLASTEAFF.

The rearrangement joins TRBV5-1 to TRBJ2-5; no clear D. CDR1 and CDR2 from the germline V gene are SGHRS and YFSETQ. CDR3 length equals 15 residues. Deletions cut 0 bases from V and 0 bases from J, with 9 bases between. The CDR3, as DNA: TGCGCCAGCAGCTTGGGTTCAAGCGACCAAGAGACCCAGTACTTC. Protein: CASSLGSSDQETQYF.

The chain couples TRBV20-1 to TRBJ2-7; D is possibly TRBD1 or TRBD2 (5 bases each). CDR1 DFQATT and CDR2 SNEGSKA come from the germline V gene (reference sequence). Trimming shortened V by 6 bases and J by 3 bases, and 18 bases separated the two germline ends. The CDR3 runs to 14 residues. The CDR3 loop is CSAKIVRGVYEQYF. The CDR3 nucleotides read TGCAGTGCCAAAATAGTGCGAGGGGTCTACGAGCAGTACTTC.

The rearrangement uses TRBV12-3 or TRBV12-4 and TRBJ2-5, with TRBD2 matching over 15 bases. The CDR3 loop spans 18 amino acids. The junction had 7 bases not matched to a gene; V was cut back by 1 base and J by 4 bases. The CDR3 region is CASSLGWTSGGAAETQYF. The CDR3, as DNA: TGTGCCAGCAGTTTAGGCTGGACTAGCGGGGGGGCCGCAGAGACCCAGTACTTC.

This clonotype has a count of ten or more. The V call is TRBV20-1, the J call TRBJ2-1; TRBD2 agrees at 7 bases. This CDR3 has 16 amino acids. The junction had 7 bases not matched to a gene; V was cut back by 0 bases and J by 2 bases. CDR1 is DFQATT and CDR2 is SNEGSKA in the germline V gene (reference sequence). The CDR3 DNA reads as TGCAGTGCTAGAGATGCAGCTAGCGGTACCTACAATGAGCAGTTCTTC. Translation gives CSARDAASGTYNEQFF.